Below are 20 T cell receptor beta chains sequenced from a single sample in a study of cytomegalovirus exposure and HLA in healthy donors. PCR amplification relied on 60 Vbeta primers (plus 13 Jbeta primers). Here immunoSEQ multiplex PCR was the method, and the copy in TCRdb shows in-frame clones only, minus some. This sample has approximately 190,000 clones, with around 87% found just once. Sequencing used PBMCs. All receptors derive from a man aged 25 to 40 in good health and CMV-seronegative.

This clone has just one count. V and J are TRBV6-1 and TRBJ2-3; TRBD2 matches at 10 bases. Germline assignment: CDR1 MNHNS and CDR2 SASEGT. The CDR3 contains 18 residues. Trimming at V came to 4 bases and at J to 7 bases, leaving 17 bases not matched to a gene. The CDR3 DNA reads TGTGCCAGCAGTGGTTTGTGGGAGCGGGGGGGCGTTACACATACGCAGTATTTT. Amino acids: CASSGLWERGGVTHTQYF.

The chain uses TRBV6-5 and TRBJ1-4; tentatively, D is TRBD1 (6 bases). V was pared by 6 bases and J by 7 bases, with 12 bases between. There are 13 residues in the CDR3. The germline CDR1 and CDR2 sequences are MNHEY and SVGAGI. CDR3 DNA: TGTGCCAGCAGCGGGACAAGAGCTGAAAAACTGTTTTTT. This encodes CASSGTRAEKLFF.

This clone has just one count. The chain links TRBV18 to TRBJ1-6; D is perhaps TRBD1 (5 bases). The CDR3 contains 13 residues. Per the germline V gene, CDR1 is KGHSH and CDR2 is LQKENI. V was shortened by 5 bases and J by 7 bases, with 9 bases between the two germline ends. The CDR3, as DNA: TGTGCCAGCTCAAACGGGGGGAATTCACCCCTCCACTTT. This encodes CASSNGGNSPLHF.

This clone was seen once. The rearrangement links TRBV19 to TRBJ2-7; 13 nucleotides match TRBD2. The CDR3 contains 15 residues. V dropped 6 bases and J dropped 2; count of bases not matched to a gene: 4. Germline CDR1 reads LNHDA; CDR2 reads SQIVND (reference sequence). The CDR3, as DNA: TGTGCCAGTAGCCGACTAGCGGGGGGAGCCTACGAGCAGTACTTC. Translating gives CASSRLAGGAYEQYF.

This clone has more than one count but fewer than ten. The rearrangement uses TRBV7-9 and TRBJ2-5; D gene unclear. Trimming removed 0 bases from V and 2 bases from J, with 16 bases in between. From germline, CDR1 is SEHNR and CDR2 FQNEAQ (reference sequence). The CDR3 runs to 17 residues. CDR3 protein: CASSLAPKRTVQETQYF. CDR3 coding DNA: TGTGCCAGCAGCTTAGCTCCCAAGAGAACAGTACAAGAGACCCAGTACTTC.

This rearrangement joins TRBV11-1 to TRBJ2-5, with D possibly matching TRBD2 (6 bases). The CDR3 is made up of 17 amino acids. Trimming took 3 bases from V and 4 from J, leaving 21 bases between them. The germline gives CDR1 SGHAT, CDR2 FQDESV (reference sequence). The CDR3 protein is CASSFYTGPQEGETQYF. The CDR3, as DNA: TGTGCCAGCAGCTTCTATACCGGACCTCAGGAGGGAGAGACCCAGTACTTC. Looking up the rest from reference TRBV11-1 and TRBJ2-5 gives the full variable domain: EAEVAQSPRYKITEKSQAVAFWCDPISGHATLYWYRQILGQGPELLVQFQDESVVDDSQLPKDRFSAERLKGVDSTLKIQPAELGDSAMYLCASSFYTGPQEGETQYFGPGTRLLVL.

Worth noting for this clone: This specimen includes other DNA sequences encoding the same CDR3. This chain joins TRBV29-1 and TRBJ2-5, with D perhaps matching TRBD1 (6 bases). Deletions cut 4 bases from V and 2 bases from J, with 8 bases between. CDR1 and CDR2 from the germline V gene are SQVTM and ANQGSEA. This CDR3 has 12 amino acids. The CDR3 sequence: CSVVRGQETQYF. The CDR3 region has the DNA TGCAGCGTTGTCAGGGGACAAGAGACCCAGTACTTC.

This rearrangement joins TRBV11-2 to TRBJ2-1; TRBD1 matches at 7 bases. Looked up from germline, CDR1 is SGHAT and CDR2 is FQNNGV. V gave up 5 bases and J gave up 4 bases; unmatched junction bases: 8. This CDR3 region has 15 residues. CDR3 sequence (DNA): TGTGCCAGCAGCATGGGGGACAGAACTTACAATGAGCAGTTCTTC. Its translation: CASSMGDRTYNEQFF.

This chain uses TRBV6-1 with TRBJ2-7; D is unresolved. Between the trimmed V and J ends, which lost 3 bases and 2 bases, there was a span of 14 bases. The CDR3 totals 15 residues. Germline values: CDR1 MNHNS, CDR2 SASEGT. The chain's CDR3 is CASSDRMRKTYEQYF. Here the CDR3 DNA reads TGTGCCAGCAGTGACCGAATGCGGAAGACCTACGAGCAGTACTTC.

Of note for this clone: One end of the junction varies from germline; a read error may be responsible. This chain uses TRBV7-9 with TRBJ1-1; D not certain. This CDR3 is built from 13 residues. CDR1 SEHNR and CDR2 FQNEAQ come from the germline V gene (reference sequence). In DNA form, the CDR3 reads TGTTCCAGCAGCTTAGTGCAGGACACTGAAGCTTTCTTT. Its translation is CSSSLVQDTEAFF.

The genes are TRBV30 and TRBJ2-5; unclear D gene. The CDR3 contains 14 residues. V lost 1 base and J lost 2, with 11 bases in between. Germline values: CDR1 GTSNPN, CDR2 SVGIG (reference sequence). The CDR3 DNA reads as TGTGCCTGGAGTGAACTGGGCACACAAGAGACCCAGTACTTC. Translated, it gives CAWSELGTQETQYF.

V usage is TRBV7-2 and J usage is TRBJ2-1; TRBD2 matches at 12 bases. The CDR3 is 17 residues long. V shed 0 bases and J 9 bases; nucleotides not matched to a gene: 9. Looked up from germline, CDR1 is SGHTA and CDR2 is FQGNSA. The CDR3 DNA reads as TGTGCCAGCAGCTTAGCGCCTAGCGGGGGGGCCCGTGGTGAGCAGTTCTTC. Translation gives CASSLAPSGGARGEQFF.

The chain recombines TRBV21-1 with TRBJ2-7; the table's TRBD1 call for D was not verified on the DNA. TRBV21-1 is tagged as a pseudogene. This CDR3 spans 17 amino acids. CDR3 nucleotide sequence: TGTGCCAGCAGCAAAGGGAAACCGGGACAGGGGGCGTACGAGCAGTACTTC. Translating it yields CASSKGKPGQGAYEQYF.

The chain uses TRBV6-5 and TRBJ1-5; no firm D call. Germline V gives CDR1 MNHEY, CDR2 SVGAGI. Between the trimmed V and J ends, which lost 11 bases and 3 bases, there was a span of 14 bases. CDR3 length: 13 amino acids. The CDR3 DNA reads TGTGCCTCTCAAGCCGGGTTCAATCAGCCCCAGCATTTT. Protein sequence: CASQAGFNQPQHF.

J is TRBJ2-3 and V is TRBV4-2, with TRBD2 identical over 9 bases. The CDR3 contains 16 residues. V was clipped by 0 bases and J by 0 bases; unmatched bases: 1. Germline V gene sequence: CDR1 LGHNA, CDR2 YNFKEQ. CDR3 sequence reads: CASSQEAGGSTDTQYF. The CDR3 bases are TGTGCCAGCAGCCAAGAGGCGGGGGGGAGCACAGATACGCAGTATTTT.

The sample holds a few counts of this clone. Compared with germline, one end of the junction differs, possibly owing to a read error. The gene calls are TRBV7-9 and TRBJ1-3; D is uncertain. The CDR3 loop spans 15 amino acids. Germline V lookup: CDR1 SEHNR, CDR2 FQNEAQ (reference sequence). The CDR3 DNA sequence: TGTTCCAGCAGCCGGATGGCTCAAGACGCTAGAGCCTTATCTTTT. Its translation is CSSSRMAQDARALSF.

V and J are TRBV6-1 and TRBJ2-2, with TRBD2 identical over 10 bases. Germline CDR1 MNHNS, CDR2 SASEGT. The V and J ends lost 6 bases and 6 bases, in that order; junction bases with no gene match: 7. The CDR3 loop spans 15 amino acids. For the CDR3, the DNA is TGTGCCAGCAGCTTAGCGGGAGGTTTGTCCGGGGAGCTGTTTTTT. Protein product: CASSLAGGLSGELFF.

V gene TRBV7-2 combines with J gene TRBJ1-1, with TRBD1 as a possible D gene (5 bases). Germline assignment: CDR1 SGHTA and CDR2 FQGNSA. The V end was cut by 11 bases, the J end by 3 bases, with 10 bases between. This CDR3 contains 11 residues. CDR3 bases: TGTGCCGCAGGGAGGTACACTGAAGCTTTCTTT. Translated, it gives CAAGRYTEAFF.

In DNA, the CDR3 is TGTGCCAGCAGCAACGTGGTTTACGAGCAGTACTTC. This gives the protein CASSNVVYEQYF. The chain joins TRBV7-9 to TRBJ2-5; no firm D call. The DNA matches TRBJ2-7 better at its end, which makes the J call doubtful. Looked up from germline, CDR1 is SEHNR and CDR2 is FQNEAQ (reference sequence). CDR3 length equals 12 residues.

This chain uses TRBV2 with TRBJ2-7; 8 bases map to TRBD2. The CDR3 has 14 amino acids. The junction had 10 bases not matched to a gene; V was cut back by 6 bases and J by 6 bases. Germline V gives CDR1 SNHLY, CDR2 FYNNEI. CDR3 in DNA: TGTGCCAGCAGGCCAGCGGGAGAATCGGGCGAGCAGTACTTC. Translation: CASRPAGESGEQYF.